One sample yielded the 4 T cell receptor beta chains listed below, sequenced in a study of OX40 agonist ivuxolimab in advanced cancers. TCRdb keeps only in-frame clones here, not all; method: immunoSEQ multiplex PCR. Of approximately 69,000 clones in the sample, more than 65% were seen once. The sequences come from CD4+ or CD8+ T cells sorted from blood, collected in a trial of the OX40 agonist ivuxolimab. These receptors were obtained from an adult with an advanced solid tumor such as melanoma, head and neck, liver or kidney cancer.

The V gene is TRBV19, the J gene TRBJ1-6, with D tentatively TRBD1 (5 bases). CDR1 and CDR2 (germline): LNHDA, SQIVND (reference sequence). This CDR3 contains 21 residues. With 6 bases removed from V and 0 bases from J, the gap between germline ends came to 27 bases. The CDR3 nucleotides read TGTGCCAGTAGCCTACACAGGCCTAAAAATGGGGATAGCTCCTATAATTCACCCCTCCACTTT. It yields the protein CASSLHRPKNGDSSYNSPLHF.

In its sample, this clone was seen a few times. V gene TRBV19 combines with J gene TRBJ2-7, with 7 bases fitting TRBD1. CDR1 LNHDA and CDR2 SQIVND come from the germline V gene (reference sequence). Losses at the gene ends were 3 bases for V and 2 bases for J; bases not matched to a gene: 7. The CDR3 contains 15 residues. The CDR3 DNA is TGTGCCAGTAGTATTACCGGGACAGCAGCCTACGAGCAGTACTTC. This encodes CASSITGTAAYEQYF.

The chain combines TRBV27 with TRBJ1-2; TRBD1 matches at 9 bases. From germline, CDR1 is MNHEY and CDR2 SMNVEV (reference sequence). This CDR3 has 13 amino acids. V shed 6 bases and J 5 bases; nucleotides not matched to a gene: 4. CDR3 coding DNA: TGTGCCAGCAGGAGACAGGGGGAATATGGCTACACCTTC. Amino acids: CASRRQGEYGYTF.

The CDR3 nucleotides read TGTGCCAGCAGCTTGGATATGAGCTCTGGAAACACCATATATTTT. It yields the protein CASSLDMSSGNTIYF. The V call is TRBV5-4, the J call TRBJ1-3, with D unclear. This CDR3 region has 15 residues. The germline CDR1 and CDR2 sequences are SGHNT and YYREEE (reference sequence). The germline V and J ends were trimmed by 0 bases and 0 bases, with 7 bases remaining between them.